By sample share, the clone carrying this TCR beta chain is large (0.1 to 1%). Its antigen is currently unknown. In a library made to pick up alpha chains, this beta chain is a stray read with a size that means little. This record belongs to a study of spatial heterogeneity in lung cancer. Whole-study results and caveats: Ubiquitous nonsynonymous mutations were tracked by counts of ubiquitous expanded TCRs, and regional ones by counts of regional expanded TCRs. Mutation counts in tumors were tracked by counts of expanded intratumoral alpha and beta TCRs.

Time point noted: sample taken at primary tumor resection. From tumor, nontumor lung or frozen PBMC, whole RNA was taken unsorted for sequencing. Every TCR cDNA molecule bore a unique molecular identifier. TCRdb processed the 5' RACE reads anew with MiXCR; each CDR3 protein has one entry. This sample has roughly 630 distinct CDR3 sequences, with about an eighth found just once. Sequences were derived from lung tumor tissue, sampled at surgery. The sequence was collected from a female donor with early-stage non-small cell lung cancer.

CDR3 loop: CAIIRELGGNTIYF. The CDR3 region has the DNA TGTGCCATCATTAGGGAGCTTGGAGGAAACACCATATATTTT. This chain connects TRBV10-3 to TRBJ1-3; D not resolved. CDR3 length: 14 residues. Germline CDR1 is ENHRY and CDR2 is SYGVKD. Trimming took off 7 bases at V and 4 bases at J, with 14 bases between the two ends.